The TCR beta chain described here comes from a study of cytomegalovirus exposure and HLA in healthy donors. General study points: 164 TCR beta chains were listed as cytomegalovirus-associated. Diagnosis of cytomegalovirus status made by the classifier reportedly showed high specificity and sensitivity. There were a few CMV-associated chains whose specificity for CMV antigens was confirmed in vitro.

CDR1 is SEHNR, CDR2 FQNEAQ, per germline (reference sequence). With 5 bases removed from V and 3 bases from J, the gap between germline ends came to 8 bases. The CDR3 length is 13 residues. Separate from the roughly 670-subject first cohort, the approximately 120-subject validation cohort was the one that the donors belonged to. The method was immunoSEQ multiplex PCR; TCRdb's version includes in-frame clones alone and lacks a portion of them. The data hold about 130,000 clones, with roughly nine tenths observed a single time. Remarks on this clone: The antigen remains unidentified.

The rearrangement links TRBV7-9 to TRBJ2-4; perhaps TRBD1 as D (5 bases). Material: PBMCs. This receptor was taken from a woman between 18 and 29 years old in good health and CMV-seronegative. CDR3 nucleotide sequence: TGTGCCAGCAGCGGGGCCCTCAAAAACATTCAGTACTTC. Protein product: CASSGALKNIQYF. The full variable domain, completed using reference TRBV7-9 and TRBJ2-4, is DTGVSQNPRHKITKRGQNVTFRCDPISEHNRLYWYRQTLGQGPEFLTYFQNEAQLEKSRLLSDRFSAERPKGSFSTLEIQRTEQGDSAMYLCASSGALKNIQYFGAGTRLSVL.